This TCR beta chain appears in the sequencing data of a study of T-cell reconstitution after alpha-beta-depleted transplantation in children (dated by TCRdb to about 2016). As for the study more broadly: The study quantitatively tracked T-cell immune reconstitution after TCRalphabeta/CD19-depleted allogeneic hematopoietic cell transplantation in children using TCR repertoire profiling.

The full study reports these points: In some patients, the high TCRbeta diversity seen at day 60 was put down to recipient T cells and intrathymic progenitors that had survived conditioning. The apparently early recovery of alphabetaT-cell counts about two months after transplant reportedly depended on only several hundred rapidly expanded clones that came from non-depleted graft cells. Hyperexpanded clone frequencies declined over subsequent months; after one year, T-cell counts and TCRbeta diversity were mostly attributed to newly produced T cells.

Details on this clonotype: No cognate antigen has been identified for it. One base away there is no much larger clone; base qualities are not given.

Receptor amplification or capture employed PCR. Sequenced using an Illumina HiSeq 2500. To normalize quantification of the TCRbeta repertoire, the TCR libraries were built with molecular barcoding that relied on unique molecular identifiers. TCRdb reworked the public reads: Q25 trimming with fastp, MiXCR clone assembly, productive beta chains retained. When rows share a CDR3 protein, they turn into one entry using the most common DNA and genes. Recorded for this sample are 750,000 to 950,000 distinct CDR3 sequences; approximately 15% of them occurred a single time. Together, the top ten hold about 5% of the sample. Trimming removed 4 bases from V and 10 bases from J; the gene matches leave 14 bases unexplained. The germline V gene supplies CDR1 KGHDR and CDR2 SFDVKD. The CDR3 runs 17 amino acids, cysteine and phenylalanine included. Only CDR3 DNA remains: 51 bases, in frame from the first base. What this sample's treatment or condition label stands for: allogeneic hematopoietic cell transplantation with graft depleted of TCRalphabeta T cells and CD19 B cells. The children who served as transplant recipients had been given grafts of TCRalphabeta/CD19-depleted allogeneic hematopoietic cells.

The receptor's source is a male patient younger than 18 who had a stem cell transplant for acute lymphoblastic leukemia, so the T cells may come from the graft donor. The sample in question was PBMCs, mostly from graft donor cells, obtained 360 days after TCRalphabeta/CD19-depleted stem cell transplant. The chain couples TRBV24-1 to TRBJ2-1; a stretch of 11 junction bases matches TRBD2. CDR3 loop: CATSDPPVAGGPVEQFF. The DNA is TGTGCCACCAGTGACCCTCCGGTAGCGGGAGGGCCAGTGGAGCAGTTCTTC.